This T cell receptor beta chain was sequenced in a study of PD-L1 blockade in urothelial cancer. Study findings and constraints: Below-median blood TCR clonality before treatment forecast better survival.

Time point specified: pretreatment peripheral blood. Produced via immunoSEQ multiplex PCR; TCRdb's table is partial and in-frame only. The table records about 53,000 clones, roughly 85% of them present only once. In regard to this clone: The antigen is not known.

V lost 0 bases and J 1 base, leaving 9 bases between the germline ends. Germline V lookup: CDR1 LGHNA, CDR2 YNFKEQ. CDR3 length equals 16 residues. The sequence was obtained from a woman aged 55-70 years with urothelial cancer. The specimen was PBMCs, collected around atezolizumab (anti-PD-L1) treatment. V is TRBV4-2 and J is TRBJ2-2, with D possibly being TRBD2 (5 bases). CDR3 region: CASSQEAGRNTGELFF. The CDR3 bases are TGTGCCAGCAGCCAAGAGGCGGGTAGGAACACCGGGGAGCTGTTTTTT.